This entry describes one T cell receptor beta chain. Only in-frame clones appear in the TCRdb table, and some are missing; sequencing was by immunoSEQ multiplex PCR. Of about 170,000 clones listed, approximately 80% are singletons. This specimen comes from a study of blood T cell repertoires in COVID-19. Whole-study context: From T cells, B-cell-depleted T cells, or PBMCs came the material, which was cDNA or gDNA.

Trimming stripped 7 bases from V and 8 bases from J, with 23 bases between. Germline lookup yields CDR1 LNHDA and CDR2 SQIVND (reference sequence). CDR3 size: 15 residues. The chain combines TRBV19 with TRBJ1-2; D is ambiguous. The specimen sequenced was peripheral blood. The receptor's source is a woman older than 75 with active or convalescent COVID-19. The DNA for the CDR3 is TGTGCCAGTACCCAAGACCCTAGAGGGCTAGGCGGCTACACCTTC. Amino acids: CASTQDPRGLGGYTF.